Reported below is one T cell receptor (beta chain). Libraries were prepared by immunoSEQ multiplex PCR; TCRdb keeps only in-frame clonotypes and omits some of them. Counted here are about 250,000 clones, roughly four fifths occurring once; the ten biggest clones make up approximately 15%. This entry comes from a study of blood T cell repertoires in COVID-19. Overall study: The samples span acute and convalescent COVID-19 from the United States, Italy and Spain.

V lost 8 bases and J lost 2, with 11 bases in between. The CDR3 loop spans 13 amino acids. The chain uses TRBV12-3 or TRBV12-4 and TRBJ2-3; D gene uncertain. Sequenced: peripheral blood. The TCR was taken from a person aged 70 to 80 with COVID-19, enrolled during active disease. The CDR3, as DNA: TGTGCCAGCTCGAAAGACAACACAGATACGCAGTATTTT. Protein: CASSKDNTDTQYF.